This passage covers 8 T cell receptor beta chains from one sample sequenced in a study of post-analysis software for immune sequencing data. Findings of the study overall: Patients used about 5 TRBV segments, including TRBV5-6, TRBV5-1 and TRBV20-1, more often than controls.

cDNA libraries of TCR beta carried unique molecular identifiers. TCRdb passed the PCR reads through MiXCR, listing each CDR3 protein once. The table shows 750,000 to 950,000 distinct CDR3 sequences, with roughly 46% occurring only once. Which antigens these TCRs recognize remains unknown. Source material: blood. Source of these receptors: a girl between 5 and 17 years old with multiple sclerosis.

This chain connects TRBV7-8 to TRBJ2-3; D is perhaps TRBD1 or TRBD2 (5 bases each). The V and J ends lost 1 base and 2 bases respectively, with 13 bases between them. The CDR3 has 16 residues. The V gene's germline CDR1 is SGHVS and CDR2 FQNEAQ. CDR3 loop: CASSLESGQITDTQYF. The DNA of the CDR3 is TGTGCCAGCAGCTTAGAGTCGGGGCAAATCACAGATACGCAGTATTTT.

The V and J genes are TRBV15 and TRBJ2-3, with 8 nucleotides matching TRBD2. From germline, CDR1 is LNHNV and CDR2 YYDKDF (reference sequence). This CDR3 region has 16 residues. Trimming removed 1 base from V and 5 bases from J; junction bases left unmatched: 8. The CDR3 region is CATSRVTSGRGDTQYF. CDR3 coding DNA: TGTGCCACCAGCAGAGTCACTAGCGGCCGGGGAGATACGCAGTATTTT.

This clonotype was seen a single time. The chain employs TRBV9 and TRBJ1-6, with D perhaps TRBD1 (6 bases). This CDR3 comprises 14 residues. The germline V gene has CDR1 SGDLS and CDR2 YYNGEE. The germline V and J ends were trimmed by 0 bases and 10 bases, with 11 bases remaining between them. Here the CDR3 DNA reads TGTGCCAGCAGCGTAGCCCTGGGGGGCTCACCCCTCCACTTT. It yields the protein CASSVALGGSPLHF.

Note on this clonotype: Germline and junction disagree at one end, which may indicate a read error. CDR3 residues: CASSVSGSGANVRTF. CDR3 sequence (DNA): TGTGCCAGCAGTGTTTCAGGGTCCGGGGCCAACGTCCGGACTTTC. V gene TRBV2 combines with J gene TRBJ2-6; possibly TRBD1 or TRBD2 for D (5 bases each). This CDR3 has 15 residues. Germline V gene lookup returns CDR1 SNHLY and CDR2 FYNNEI. Full variable domain (remainder filled in from reference TRBV2 and TRBJ2-6): EPEVTQTPSHQVTQMGQEVILRCVPISNHLYFYWYRQILGQKVEFLVSFYNNEISEKSEIFDDQFSVERPDGSNFTLKIRSTKLEDSAMYFCASSVSGSGANVRTFGAGSRLTVL.

The genes are TRBV27 and TRBJ2-3; D tentatively fits TRBD1 or TRBD2 (5 bases each). Germline CDR1 MNHEY, CDR2 SMNVEV (reference sequence). The CDR3 is 16 residues long. V was pared by 6 bases and J by 2 bases, with 18 bases between. The CDR3 DNA reads TGTGCCAGCAGAATCGGGACCCAAGCTCACACAGATACGCAGTATTTT. It encodes CASRIGTQAHTDTQYF.

V usage is TRBV12-3 or TRBV12-4 and J usage is TRBJ2-3; unclear D gene. Trimming left V 3 bases short and J 5 bases short, with 12 bases between. CDR3 length: 14 amino acids. CDR3 nucleotide sequence: TGTGCCAGCAGTTTCGGACGGTCGAAAGATACGCAGTATTTT. Amino acids: CASSFGRSKDTQYF.

The rearrangement uses TRBV7-2 and TRBJ2-5; the D call may be TRBD1 or TRBD2 (5 bases each). The J call is uncertain, as TRBJ2-7 better fits the DNA end. Germline CDR1 is SGHTA and CDR2 is FQGNSA. This CDR3 region has 14 residues. CDR3 in amino acids: CASSLGVRDHEQYF. The CDR3 bases are TGTGCCAGCAGCTTAGGGGTCAGGGACCACGAGCAGTACTTC.

The J gene is TRBJ2-3, the V gene TRBV20-1; 11 nucleotides agree with TRBD2. CDR1 and CDR2 (germline): DFQATT, SNEGSKA (reference sequence). This CDR3 is built from 16 residues. J was trimmed by 0 bases and V by 1 base; bases with no gene match: 3. The CDR3 DNA sequence: TGCAGTGCTAGAGGAGGGACTAGCGGTAGCACAGATACGCAGTATTTT. It is translated as CSARGGTSGSTDTQYF.